The rows below give T cell receptor beta chains drawn from one sample of a study of beta chain features in type 1 diabetes. This table comes from immunoSEQ multiplex PCR, and its TCRdb copy is limited to in-frame clones, with some not included. The sample has roughly 450,000 clones, more than 11% seen once; the top ten hold roughly 0.038%. Sequencing was done on a sample of naive CD4+ T cells from blood. The receptors come from a man aged 25-45 years in good health. CDR3s include the opening cysteine and the closing phenylalanine or tryptophan.

j_call,v_call,cdr3_aa
TRBJ2-1,TRBV12-5,CASGFDRGNNEQFF
TRBJ2-5,TRBV7-9,CASGQLAGEETQYF
TRBJ2-1,TRBV2,CASSANRYNEQFF
TRBJ2-5,TRBV5-1,CASSLAGRQETQYF
TRBJ2-7,TRBV15,CATSSTGEGAYEQYF
TRBJ1-1,TRBV9,CASSVGQGINTEAFF
TRBJ2-5,TRBV4-3,CASSQDGLAGGFRETQYF
TRBJ2-3,TRBV14,CASSHSQGRADTQYF
TRBJ2-1,TRBV29-1,CSVDRGSVGKYNEQFF
TRBJ2-1,TRBV9,CASSVEGLAGNEQFF
TRBJ2-5,TRBV19,CASSSWLQETQYF
TRBJ1-2,TRBV4-3,CASSQDSYGYGYTF
TRBJ1-2,TRBV5-1,CASSAGQGHGYTF
TRBJ2-7,TRBV2,CASSGRLYEQYF
TRBJ1-1,TRBV6-1,CASSVTPQGTEAFF
TRBJ2-1,TRBV2,CASRGLAYNEQFF
TRBJ2-3,TRBV18,CASSPGGLSTDTQYF
TRBJ1-2,TRBV30,CAWSVALSYGYTF
TRBJ2-7,TRBV9,CASSVEVTRPLYEQYF